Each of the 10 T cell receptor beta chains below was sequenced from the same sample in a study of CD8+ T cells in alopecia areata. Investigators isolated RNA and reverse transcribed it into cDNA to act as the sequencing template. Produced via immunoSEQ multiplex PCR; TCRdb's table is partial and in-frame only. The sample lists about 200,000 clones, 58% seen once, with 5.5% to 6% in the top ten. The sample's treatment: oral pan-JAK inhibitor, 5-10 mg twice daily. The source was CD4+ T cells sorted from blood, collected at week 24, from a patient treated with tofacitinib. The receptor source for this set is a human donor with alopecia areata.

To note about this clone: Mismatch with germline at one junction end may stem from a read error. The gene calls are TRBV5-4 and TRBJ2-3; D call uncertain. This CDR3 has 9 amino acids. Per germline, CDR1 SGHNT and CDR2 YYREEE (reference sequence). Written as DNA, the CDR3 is TGTGCCAGCAGCCCACCGTGGGATTTT. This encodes CASSPPWDF.

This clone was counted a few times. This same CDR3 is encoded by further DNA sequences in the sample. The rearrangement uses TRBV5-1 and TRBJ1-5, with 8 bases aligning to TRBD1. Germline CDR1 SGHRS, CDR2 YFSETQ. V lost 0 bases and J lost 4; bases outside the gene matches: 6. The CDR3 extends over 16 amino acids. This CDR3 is CASSLEAGGGNQPQHF. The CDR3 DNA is TGCGCCAGCAGCTTGGAGGCAGGGGGCGGAAATCAGCCCCAGCATTTT.

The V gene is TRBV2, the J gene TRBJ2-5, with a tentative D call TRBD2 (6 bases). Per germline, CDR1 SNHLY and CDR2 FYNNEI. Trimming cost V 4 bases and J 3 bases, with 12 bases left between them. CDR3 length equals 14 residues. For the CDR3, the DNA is TGTGCCAGCAGTGTAGCGGAGCTAGAAGAGACCCAGTACTTC. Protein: CASSVAELEETQYF.

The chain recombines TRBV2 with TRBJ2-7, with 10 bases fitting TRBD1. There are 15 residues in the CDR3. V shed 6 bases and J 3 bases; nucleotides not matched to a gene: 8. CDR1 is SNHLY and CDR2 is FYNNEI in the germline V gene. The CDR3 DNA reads TGTGCCAGCAGCAACCGGGACAGGGGATACTACGAGCAGTACTTC. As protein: CASSNRDRGYYEQYF. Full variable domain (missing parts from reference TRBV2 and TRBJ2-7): EPEVTQTPSHQVTQMGQEVILRCVPISNHLYFYWYRQILGQKVEFLVSFYNNEISEKSEIFDDQFSVERPDGSNFTLKIRSTKLEDSAMYFCASSNRDRGYYEQYFGPGTRLTVT.

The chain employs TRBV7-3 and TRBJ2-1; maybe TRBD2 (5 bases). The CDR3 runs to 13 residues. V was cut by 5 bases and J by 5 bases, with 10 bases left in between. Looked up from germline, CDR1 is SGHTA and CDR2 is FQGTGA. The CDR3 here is CASSGTRDNEQFF. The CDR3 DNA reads TGTGCCAGCAGCGGAACTAGAGACAATGAGCAGTTCTTC.

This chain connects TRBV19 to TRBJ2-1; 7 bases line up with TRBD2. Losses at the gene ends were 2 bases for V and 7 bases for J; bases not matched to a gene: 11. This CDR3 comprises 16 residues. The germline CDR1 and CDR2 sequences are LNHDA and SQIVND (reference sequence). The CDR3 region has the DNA TGTGCCAGTAGTATACGGATCGGGGGGAGAAGGAATGAGCAGTTCTTC. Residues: CASSIRIGGRRNEQFF.

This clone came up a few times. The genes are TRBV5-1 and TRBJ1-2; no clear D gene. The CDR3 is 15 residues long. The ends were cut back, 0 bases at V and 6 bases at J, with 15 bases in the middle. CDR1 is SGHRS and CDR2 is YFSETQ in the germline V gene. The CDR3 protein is CASSLVAVTSHGYTF. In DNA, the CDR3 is TGCGCCAGCAGCTTGGTTGCGGTTACCTCTCATGGCTACACCTTC. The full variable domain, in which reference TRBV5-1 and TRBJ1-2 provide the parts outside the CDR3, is KAGVTQTPRYLIKTRGQQVTLSCSPISGHRSVSWYQQTPGQGLQFLFEYFSETQRNKGNFPGRFSGRQFSNSRSEMNVSTLELGDSALYLCASSLVAVTSHGYTFGSGTRLTVV.

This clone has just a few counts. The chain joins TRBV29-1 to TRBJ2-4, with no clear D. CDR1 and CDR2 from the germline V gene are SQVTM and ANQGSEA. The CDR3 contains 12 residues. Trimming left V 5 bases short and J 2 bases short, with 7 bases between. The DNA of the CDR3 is TGCAGCGTTTGGGGTACCAAAAACATTCAGTACTTC. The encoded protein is CSVWGTKNIQYF. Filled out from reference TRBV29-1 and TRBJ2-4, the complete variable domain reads SAVISQKPSRDICQRGTSLTIQCQVDSQVTMMFWYRQQPGQSLTLIATANQGSEATYESGFVIDKFPISRPNLTFSTLTVSNMSPEDSSIYLCSVWGTKNIQYFGAGTRLSVL.

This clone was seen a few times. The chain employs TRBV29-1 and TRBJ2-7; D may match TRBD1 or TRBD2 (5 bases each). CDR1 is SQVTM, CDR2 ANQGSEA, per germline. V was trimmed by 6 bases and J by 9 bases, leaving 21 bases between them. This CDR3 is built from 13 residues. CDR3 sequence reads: CSVRIAGTPGQYF. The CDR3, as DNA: TGCAGCGTCCGAATAGCCGGGACCCCCGGGCAGTACTTC.

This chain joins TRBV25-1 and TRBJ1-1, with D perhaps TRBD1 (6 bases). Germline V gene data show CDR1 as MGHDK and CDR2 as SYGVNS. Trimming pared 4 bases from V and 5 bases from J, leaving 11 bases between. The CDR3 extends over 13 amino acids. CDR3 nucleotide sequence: TGTGCCAGCAGTGTGGACAGTAGGACTGAAGCTTTCTTT. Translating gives CASSVDSRTEAFF. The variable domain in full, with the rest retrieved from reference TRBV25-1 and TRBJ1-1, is EADIYQTPRYLVIGTGKKITLECSQTMGHDKMYWYQQDPGMELHLIHYSYGVNSTEKGDLSSESTVSRIRTEHFPLTLESARPSHTSQYLCASSVDSRTEAFFGQGTRLTVV.